What follows are 18 T cell receptor beta chains derived from one specimen sequenced in a study of identical twins. TCRdb used MiXCR to reprocess the 5' RACE reads, holding one entry per CDR3 protein. Here the sample spans hundreds of thousands of distinct CDR3 sequences, around 8.3% being singletons. These same records also appear under a second study, on yellow fever vaccine responses in identical twins.

Input material: PBMCs. These receptors originate from a young woman in good health.

This clonotype was seen a handful of times. The chain links TRBV6-1 to TRBJ2-3, with 10 nucleotides matching TRBD1. Trimming at V came to 6 bases and at J to 3 bases, leaving 6 bases not matched to a gene. Germline assignment: CDR1 MNHNS and CDR2 SASEGT. The length of the CDR3 is 15 residues. CDR3 region: CASRSTGGSTDTQYF. CDR3 bases: TGTGCCAGCAGATCGACAGGGGGCTCGACAGATACGCAGTATTTT.

In its sample, this clonotype was seen a few times. The chain carries TRBV15 and TRBJ1-2; D not resolved. Trimming removed 0 bases at V and 5 bases at J, with 10 bases between. Germline V gene data show CDR1 as LNHNV and CDR2 as YYDKDF (reference sequence). The CDR3 is 14 residues long. CDR3 DNA sequence: TGTGCCACCAGCAGAGAAGGGCAAATATATGGCTACACCTTC. Translating gives CATSREGQIYGYTF. The full variable domain, with the rest looked up from reference TRBV15 and TRBJ1-2, is DAMVIQNPRYQVTQFGKPVTLSCSQTLNHNVMYWYQQKSSQAPKLLFHYYDKDFNNEADTPDNFQSRRPNTSFCFLDIRSPGLGDTAMYLCATSREGQIYGYTFGSGTRLTVV.

This clonotype has at least ten counts. V usage is TRBV12-3 or TRBV12-4 and J usage is TRBJ2-1; 10 nucleotides match TRBD2. The CDR3 is made up of 16 amino acids. Unmatched junction bases numbered 6, after V lost 6 bases and J lost 1 base. CDR3 sequence (DNA): TGTGCCAGCAGCCGCTGGACTAGCGGTTCCTACAATGAGCAGTTCTTC. It yields the protein CASSRWTSGSYNEQFF.

Written as DNA, the CDR3 is TGCGCCAGCTGGTTGGCGGATCAAGAGACCCAGTACTTC. Residues: CASWLADQETQYF. The chain joins TRBV5-1 to TRBJ2-5, with no clear D. The CDR3 length is 13 residues. From germline, CDR1 is SGHRS and CDR2 YFSETQ. Trimming pared 7 bases from V and 2 bases from J, leaving 12 bases between.

The table lists this clonotype with many counts. V and J are TRBV3-1 and TRBJ2-7, with 8 bases identical to TRBD2. Germline V gives CDR1 LGHDT, CDR2 YNNKEL (reference sequence). This CDR3 is 15 amino acids long. J gave up 3 bases and V 1 base, and 5 bases lay outside the gene matches. CDR3 region: CASSQGPSGRYEQYF. In DNA form, the CDR3 reads TGTGCCAGCAGCCAAGGGCCTAGCGGGCGCTACGAGCAGTACTTC.

This clonotype was detected a few times. The rearrangement links TRBV24-1 to TRBJ1-1; no clear D gene. V lost 4 bases and J lost 5, with 10 bases in between. The germline V gene has CDR1 KGHDR and CDR2 SFDVKD. The CDR3 is 13 amino acids. In nucleotides, the CDR3 is TGTGCCACCAGTGACAACGGGAGGACTGAAGCTTTCTTT. It encodes CATSDNGRTEAFF.

This clonotype turned up a few times. The chain has TRBV6-1 and TRBJ1-5, with D uncertain. The CDR3 extends over 14 amino acids. V was clipped by 2 bases and J by 0 bases, with 5 bases between them. CDR1 is MNHNS and CDR2 is SASEGT in the germline V gene. The CDR3 sequence is CASSEQNSNQPQHF. In DNA form, the CDR3 reads TGTGCCAGCAGTGAACAGAATAGCAATCAGCCCCAGCATTTT.

This clonotype was seen repeatedly, ten times or more. This chain connects TRBV7-9 to TRBJ1-1, with 10 bases fitting TRBD1. Germline CDR1 is SEHNR and CDR2 is FQNEAQ (reference sequence). After removal of 7 bases from V and 7 bases from J, the junction contained 6 bases not matched to a gene. The CDR3 loop spans 13 amino acids. The CDR3, as DNA: TGTGCCAGCAACCCTGGGACAGGGGATGAAGCTTTCTTT. It specifies CASNPGTGDEAFF.

The rearrangement joins TRBV28 to TRBJ2-7, with 9 positions matching TRBD2. The germline V gene encodes CDR1 MDHEN and CDR2 SYDVKM. The CDR3 sequence is 16 residues long. The V gene end was trimmed by 2 bases and the J gene end by 2 bases; junction bases not matched to a gene: 7. Written as DNA, the CDR3 is TGTGCCAGCAGTTTAACCCTACTAGCGGGTACCTACGAGCAGTACTTC. It translates to CASSLTLLAGTYEQYF.

The chain uses TRBV4-3 and TRBJ2-7; D possibly uses TRBD1 or TRBD2 (5 bases each). V was clipped by 0 bases and J by 2 bases, with 11 bases between them. The CDR3 spans 15 residues. CDR1 is LGHNA, CDR2 YSLEER, per germline. CDR3 residues: CASSQDWDGPYEQYF. DNA of the CDR3: TGCGCCAGCAGCCAAGATTGGGACGGCCCCTACGAGCAGTACTTC.

Only a few counts were recorded for this clonotype. The chain combines TRBV27 with TRBJ2-1; 9 nucleotides match TRBD2. From germline, CDR1 is MNHEY and CDR2 SMNVEV (reference sequence). The CDR3 is made up of 16 amino acids. With V trimmed by 5 bases and J by 8 bases, 13 bases remained unmatched. CDR3 in amino acids: CASSLPIGGRADEQFF. In DNA, the CDR3 is TGTGCCAGCAGTCTCCCCATTGGCGGGAGGGCCGATGAGCAGTTCTTC.

This clonotype was found a few times. The chain links TRBV24-1 to TRBJ2-3, with D possibly matching TRBD2 (5 bases). V dropped 0 bases and J dropped 0 bases, with 9 bases sitting between them. Germline V gene lookup returns CDR1 KGHDR and CDR2 SFDVKD. The CDR3 covers 16 residues. CDR3 in DNA: TGTGCCACCAGTGATTTGCGCCGCGGGAGCACAGATACGCAGTATTTT. It specifies CATSDLRRGSTDTQYF.

This clonotype came up many times. This chain joins TRBV27 and TRBJ2-3; no clear D. Per the germline V gene, CDR1 is MNHEY and CDR2 is SMNVEV (reference sequence). V shed 8 bases and J shed 5 bases, with 5 bases lying between them. The CDR3 extends over 10 amino acids. The CDR3, as DNA: TGTGCCAGCGGCGAAGATACGCAGTATTTT. Translation gives CASGEDTQYF.

The V and J genes are TRBV4-2 and TRBJ2-7; D may be TRBD1 or TRBD2 (6 bases each). Trimming removed 4 bases from V and 3 bases from J, with 25 bases in between. This CDR3 is built from 18 residues. Germline values: CDR1 LGHNA, CDR2 YNFKEQ. This CDR3 reads CASSLSQGVGGQIYEQYF. The CDR3 DNA is TGTGCCAGCAGCCTATCCCAAGGGGTTGGGGGGCAAATCTACGAGCAGTACTTC.

The sample holds a few counts of this clonotype. This sequence joins TRBV20-1 and TRBJ2-2; maybe TRBD2 (6 bases). Germline loops: CDR1 DFQATT, CDR2 SNEGSKA (reference sequence). The germline V and J ends were trimmed by 2 bases and 7 bases, with 20 bases remaining between them. The CDR3 contains 16 residues. CDR3 in DNA: TGCAGTGCTAGAAGGAGGGACGGGGTAGCGGTCGGGGAGCTGTTTTTT. It codes for CSARRRDGVAVGELFF.

This clonotype was recorded many times. The CDR3 sequence: CSVDPRGDEQFF. The CDR3 DNA reads TGCAGCGTTGACCCCCGGGGCGATGAGCAGTTCTTC. The chain is built from TRBV29-1 and TRBJ2-1; either TRBD1 or TRBD2 may supply D (5 bases each). V was clipped by 3 bases and J by 8 bases, with 11 bases between them. The CDR3 covers 12 residues. Germline CDR1 SQVTM, CDR2 ANQGSEA.

The chain combines TRBV15 with TRBJ1-1; TRBD1 might be the D (6 bases). Germline CDR1 reads LNHNV; CDR2 reads YYDKDF (reference sequence). Trimming shortened V by 4 bases and J by 4 bases, and 7 bases separated the two germline ends. The CDR3 is made up of 12 amino acids. CDR3 nucleotides: TGTGCCACCAGCACAGGGGTCACTGAAGCTTTCTTT. Translated, it gives CATSTGVTEAFF.

The V and J genes are TRBV4-3 and TRBJ2-7; maybe TRBD2 (7 bases). The CDR3 covers 17 residues. V was trimmed by 0 bases and J by 2 bases, leaving 17 bases between them. Per germline, CDR1 LGHNA and CDR2 YSLEER. For the CDR3, the DNA is TGCGCCAGCAGCCAAGATCGAGACGAGGGGGGGACCTACGAGCAGTACTTC. Translated: CASSQDRDEGGTYEQYF.